The clone carrying this T cell receptor (beta chain) was counted only a few times. Per the original data handling: Approximately 100,000 TCRs per sample was the median, with a range of about 20,000 to 690,600. TCRdb used MiXCR to reprocess the RACE reads, holding one entry per CDR3 protein. The V and J calls and clone size come from TCRdb's table, not from the authors' own analysis. The sample lists 150,000 to 200,000 distinct CDR3 sequences, about 22% occurring once. This sample stems from a study of human T cells and chemical hapten exposure. Whole-study context: Each patch test put 0.01% DPC on the upper back, and results were read at 6 days. Variability of per-sample TCR yields stemmed mainly from small differences in pooled library volume.

The time point was: patch test 1, 2 weeks after DPC sensitization. The treatment here: therapeutic diphenylcyclopropenone sensitization with weekly scalp DPC. At every patch-test visit, blood was drawn before the patch test was applied. CDR1 LGHNT and CDR2 FRNRAP come from the germline V gene. V lost 6 bases, J lost 3 bases, and 15 bases lay in between. The CDR3 has 15 residues. The chain links TRBV12-5 to TRBJ2-4; D tentatively reads TRBD1 or TRBD2 (5 bases each). This material consisted of whole blood, taken in connection with sensitization to the hapten diphenylcyclopropenone (DPC). The clonotype was recovered from a woman aged 50 to 60 with alopecia areata. Some clones in this sample may be carry-over from other donors' samples. In nucleotides, the CDR3 is TGTGCTAGTGGCTTCGACGGGGCAGGCAAAAACATTCAGTACTTC. Encoded protein: CASGFDGAGKNIQYF.